These 5 T cell receptor beta chains originate from one sample sequenced in a study of T cell responses to AZD1222 COVID-19 vaccine. Profiled with immunoSEQ multiplex PCR; TCRdb holds only in-frame clones, not every one. The sample lists some 170,000 clones, about 89% seen once, with 1.5% to 2% in the top ten. The sample here was peripheral blood, taken on day 0 of AZD1222 vaccination. Source of these receptors: an adult in good health.

The V and J genes are TRBV5-1 and TRBJ2-3, with D hard to call. There are 14 residues in the CDR3. V lost 1 base and J 2 bases, leaving 8 bases between the germline ends. CDR1 SGHRS and CDR2 YFSETQ come from the germline V gene. As DNA, the CDR3 is TGCGCCAGCAGCTTGCTACAAGACACAGATACGCAGTATTTT. Its translation: CASSLLQDTDTQYF.

V and J are TRBV7-9 and TRBJ1-1, with 8 bases that match TRBD1. CDR1 and CDR2 (germline): SEHNR, FQNEAQ (reference sequence). The J segment lost 10 bases and the V segment lost 2 bases, leaving 3 bases of the junction unmatched. The length of the CDR3 is 12 residues. The CDR3 reads CASSLQGARAFF. CDR3 in DNA: TGTGCCAGCAGCTTACAGGGGGCGCGAGCTTTCTTT. Variable domain in full (rest from reference TRBV7-9 and TRBJ1-1): DTGVSQNPRHKITKRGQNVTFRCDPISEHNRLYWYRQTLGQGPEFLTYFQNEAQLEKSRLLSDRFSAERPKGSFSTLEIQRTEQGDSAMYLCASSLQGARAFFGQGTRLTVV.

This clone has just one count. The chain carries TRBV10-1 and TRBJ2-1, with 9 bases matching TRBD1. J gave up 7 bases and V 5 bases, and 12 bases lay outside the gene matches. Per the germline V gene, CDR1 is WNHNN and CDR2 is SYGVQD (reference sequence). The length of the CDR3 is 16 residues. DNA of the CDR3: TGCGCCAGCAGTCCCTTTCCTGGGACAGGGCCTAATGAGCAGTTCTTC. This sequence encodes CASSPFPGTGPNEQFF.

The genes are TRBV28 and TRBJ1-6; maybe TRBD1 (5 bases). Between the trimmed V and J ends, which lost 2 bases and 6 bases, there was a span of 11 bases. The CDR3 spans 15 residues. Germline V lookup: CDR1 MDHEN, CDR2 SYDVKM. CDR3 protein: CASSLQGSGNSPLHF. CDR3 nucleotide sequence: TGTGCCAGCAGTTTACAGGGATCTGGTAATTCACCCCTCCACTTT.

The chain carries TRBV5-5 and TRBJ1-1; no clear D gene. Germline V gene lookup returns CDR1 SGHKS and CDR2 YYEKEE (reference sequence). With 6 bases removed from V and 1 base from J, the gap between germline ends came to 13 bases. This CDR3 is 14 amino acids long. Here the CDR3 DNA reads TGTGCCAGCACCCTCGAGTCAGGGAACACTGAAGCTTTCTTT. As protein: CASTLESGNTEAFF. The full variable domain, with the rest looked up from reference TRBV5-5 and TRBJ1-1, is DAGVTQSPTHLIKTRGQQVTLRCSPISGHKSVSWYQQVLGQGPQFIFQYYEKEERGRGNFPDRFSARQFPNYSSELNVNALLLGDSALYLCASTLESGNTEAFFGQGTRLTVV.